These 16 T cell receptor beta chains came from one sample sequenced in a study of beta chain features in type 1 diabetes. All of the isolated RNA was reverse transcribed, so expressed TCRB transcripts were sequenced. Data came from immunoSEQ multiplex PCR; TCRdb stores just in-frame clones and leaves some out. Altogether nearly 350,000 clones are present, less than 10% being singletons, with the ten largest covering more than 0.4%. The sample consisted of central memory CD4+ T cells from blood. These receptors were taken from a young woman in good health.

The chain joins TRBV7-9 to TRBJ2-7; D not resolved. Germline V gene lookup returns CDR1 SEHNR and CDR2 FQNEAQ (reference sequence). V was shortened by 5 bases and J by 5 bases, with 10 bases between the two germline ends. The CDR3 runs 12 residues. The CDR3 spells CASSRTSDEQYF. As DNA, the CDR3 is TGTGCCAGCAGCCGGACCTCAGACGAGCAGTACTTC.

The rearrangement joins TRBV6-1 to TRBJ2-5; possible D gene TRBD1, 5 bases. The CDR3 runs 11 residues. Germline V gene lookup returns CDR1 MNHNS and CDR2 SASEGT. V lost 5 bases, J lost 5 bases, and 6 bases lay in between. CDR3 bases: TGTGCCAGCAGTCAGGGCGAGACCCAGTACTTC. Translating it yields CASSQGETQYF.

V gene TRBV5-1 combines with J gene TRBJ1-3; D not resolved. The CDR3 has 15 residues. CDR1 is SGHRS, CDR2 YFSETQ, per germline. Trimming cost V 0 bases and J 0 bases, with 7 bases left between them. The CDR3 here is CASSLDGGSGNTIYF. In DNA form, the CDR3 reads TGCGCCAGCAGCTTGGACGGAGGCTCTGGAAACACCATATATTTT.

This clone was seen a few times. This sequence joins TRBV6-5 and TRBJ2-1, with D possibly matching TRBD2 (6 bases). V lost 7 bases, J lost 9 bases, and 22 bases lay in between. Germline V gene lookup returns CDR1 MNHEY and CDR2 SVGAGI. The CDR3 consists of 15 residues. CDR3 region: CASTRRLGGDSEQFF. CDR3 DNA sequence: TGTGCCAGCACCCGGAGACTAGGAGGAGATTCTGAGCAGTTCTTC.

V gene TRBV2 combines with J gene TRBJ2-3, with a possible D match to TRBD1 (6 bases). The germline V and J ends were trimmed by 7 bases and 3 bases, with 14 bases remaining between them. There are 14 residues in the CDR3. Germline assignment: CDR1 SNHLY and CDR2 FYNNEI. For the CDR3, the DNA is TGTGCCAGCAAGCTACAGGGTCGGACAGATACGCAGTATTTT. Its translation: CASKLQGRTDTQYF.

The table lists this clone with many counts. J is TRBJ2-7 and V is TRBV7-2; the D gene is possibly TRBD2 (5 bases). In germline, CDR1 is SGHTA, CDR2 FQGNSA. The V end lost 3 bases, the J end lost 7 bases, and 10 bases lay between the germline ends. The CDR3 covers 12 residues. The CDR3 nucleotides read TGTGCCAGCAGCTTTTTCACGGGAGAGCAGTACTTC. Translation: CASSFFTGEQYF.

Remarks on this clone: This same CDR3 is encoded by further DNA sequences in the sample. This rearrangement joins TRBV4-3 to TRBJ1-2; the D gene is possibly TRBD1 (5 bases). CDR1 and CDR2 from the germline V gene are LGHNA and YSLEER. The CDR3 sequence is 15 residues long. V was cut by 0 bases and J by 4 bases, with 12 bases left in between. CDR3 nucleotides: TGCGCCAGCAGCCAAGATGCCCAGGGCTTCTATGGCTACACCTTC. It specifies CASSQDAQGFYGYTF.

This clone was observed once. The chain links TRBV4-1 to TRBJ1-2; TRBD1 aligns across 8 bases. The CDR3 covers 14 residues. The germline V gene encodes CDR1 MGHRA and CDR2 YSYEKL. Trimming removed 1 base from V and 8 bases from J; junction bases left unmatched: 6. The CDR3 DNA sequence: TGCGCCAGCAGCCAAGGGACAGGGAATCGGGGCTACACCTTC. This codes for CASSQGTGNRGYTF.

This clone showed up just a few times. The CDR3 sequence: CASSVLAGVANEQFF. The DNA for the CDR3 is TGTGCCAGCAGCGTCCTAGCGGGAGTGGCCAATGAGCAGTTCTTC. This sequence joins TRBV7-2 and TRBJ2-1, with 10 nucleotides matching TRBD2. The CDR3 consists of 15 residues. The V and J ends lost 5 bases and 6 bases, in that order; junction bases with no gene match: 7. Germline V gives CDR1 SGHTA, CDR2 FQGNSA.

The chain links TRBV5-4 to TRBJ2-7; TRBD1 aligns across 8 bases. J was trimmed by 5 bases and V by 1 base; bases with no gene match: 5. The germline V gene encodes CDR1 SGHNT and CDR2 YYREEE (reference sequence). The CDR3 loop spans 14 amino acids. The CDR3 sequence is CASSLRTGFNEQYF. CDR3 nucleotide sequence: TGTGCCAGCAGCTTGCGGACAGGGTTCAACGAGCAGTACTTC.

There are many counts of this clone. The J gene is TRBJ2-5, the V gene TRBV28, with D possibly being TRBD2 (6 bases). This CDR3 is built from 14 residues. Trimming pared 5 bases from V and 5 bases from J, leaving 15 bases between. Germline V CDR1 and CDR2: MDHEN, SYDVKM. The CDR3 DNA is TGTGCCAGCAGTCTTCCTTCCGCGGGGGAGACCCAGTACTTC. Its protein is CASSLPSAGETQYF.

The rearrangement joins TRBV19 to TRBJ2-2; D is unresolved. CDR1 is LNHDA and CDR2 is SQIVND in the germline V gene (reference sequence). V was cut by 6 bases and J by 3 bases, with 5 bases left in between. This CDR3 comprises 12 residues. CDR3 amino acids: CASSEDTGELFF. In DNA, the CDR3 is TGTGCCAGTAGCGAGGACACCGGGGAGCTGTTTTTT.

Only a few counts were recorded for this clone. The chain couples TRBV28 to TRBJ1-2; D not certain. Trimming stripped 3 bases from V and 4 bases from J, with 15 bases between. This CDR3 is built from 15 residues. Germline CDR1 is MDHEN and CDR2 is SYDVKM. The CDR3 nucleotides are TGTGCCAGCAGTTTCTTGGACGGACTCTTCTATGGCTACACCTTC. Translation gives CASSFLDGLFYGYTF.

The table lists this clone with a few counts. J is TRBJ2-1 and V is TRBV11-1, with 9 bases matching TRBD1. The germline V gene encodes CDR1 SGHAT and CDR2 FQDESV (reference sequence). The CDR3 covers 15 residues. Trimming removed 5 bases from V and 6 bases from J; junction bases left unmatched: 8. The CDR3 spells CASSIHLDRGNEQFF. The CDR3 DNA sequence: TGTGCCAGCAGCATACACCTGGACAGGGGCAATGAGCAGTTCTTC.

This clone was picked up a small number of times. The chain's CDR3 is CASSQDSASYEQYF. The CDR3 DNA follows: TGTGCCAGCAGCCAAGATTCCGCCTCCTACGAGCAGTACTTC. This rearrangement joins TRBV4-2 to TRBJ2-7; no reliable D call. Germline V gene sequence: CDR1 LGHNA, CDR2 YNFKEQ. Trimming pared 0 bases from V and 0 bases from J, leaving 6 bases between. The CDR3 is 14 residues long.

This clone was detected only a few times. The J gene is TRBJ2-7, the V gene TRBV7-2; D is ambiguous. V lost 2 bases, J lost 0 bases, and 11 bases lay in between. Looked up from germline, CDR1 is SGHTA and CDR2 is FQGNSA. CDR3 length equals 15 residues. The CDR3 coding sequence is TGTGCCAGCAGCTTACAGTACAGCTACTCCTACGAGCAGTACTTC. Protein: CASSLQYSYSYEQYF.